The clone carrying this TCR beta chain was recorded a few times. Its antigen is unknown. Both 60 Vbeta primers and 13 Jbeta primers went into the PCR. Assay: immunoSEQ multiplex PCR; the TCRdb copy retains only in-frame clones and omits some. The repertoire includes roughly 120,000 clones, 60% to 85% of them detected once, and around 4.9% sits in the top ten. Trimming removed 4 bases at V and 6 bases at J, with 21 bases between. Germline V CDR1 and CDR2: SGHAT, FQNNGV. The CDR3 is 16 residues long. The sample is drawn from a study of cytomegalovirus exposure and HLA in healthy donors. Across the whole study: When 350 to 500 donors were genotyped, 81% of them were found to fall in the Caucasian-associated ancestry cluster. General study results and limits: There was a cluster of highly shared sequence variants that was likely a sequencing artifact. Most of the TCR beta V segments (in an earlier analysis) were productive either about 87% or about 30% of the time. TCR beta sequences reportedly predicted most subjects' HLA-A and HLA-B alleles accurately.

Sequences were obtained from PBMCs. The sequence came from a man over 45 in good health and CMV-seropositive. This sequence joins TRBV11-2 and TRBJ2-5; D call uncertain. CDR3 residues: CASSSTRLEGGKTQYF. CDR3 sequence (DNA): TGTGCCAGCAGCTCTACCCGGCTAGAAGGCGGAAAGACCCAGTACTTC.